What follows describes a single T cell receptor beta chain. These data are taken from a study of OX40 agonist ivuxolimab in advanced cancers. CDR3 length equals 13 residues. CDR1 KGHSH and CDR2 LQKENI come from the germline V gene. V dropped 2 bases and J dropped 6 bases, with 8 bases sitting between them. Sampling times: baseline, cycle 4 day 1, cycle 7 day 1. Measured with immunoSEQ multiplex PCR; TCRdb has only the in-frame clones, and not every one. This table holds roughly 50,000 clones, around 84% found once. The chain is built from TRBV18 and TRBJ2-1, with D unresolved. The clonotype comes from an adult with an advanced solid tumor such as melanoma, head and neck, liver or kidney cancer. The specimen was CD4+ or CD8+ T cells sorted from blood, collected in a trial of the OX40 agonist ivuxolimab. The CDR3 region has the DNA TGTGCCAGCTCACCAACCGCCCGCAATGAGCAGTTCTTC. Encoded protein: CASSPTARNEQFF.